The 8 T cell receptor beta chains presented below share a single source sample, sequenced in a study of T cell responses to AZD1222 COVID-19 vaccine. Here immunoSEQ multiplex PCR was the method, and the copy in TCRdb shows in-frame clones only, minus some. This sample carries around 130,000 clones, over 85% of them seen once, and the ten largest clones take about 1.1%. The specimen was peripheral blood, collected 28 days after the second AZD1222 dose. Every receptor here comes from an adult who received the AZD1222 COVID-19 vaccine.

The genes are TRBV9 and TRBJ2-7, with 11 bases fitting TRBD2. The V and J ends lost 3 bases and 6 bases, in that order; junction bases with no gene match: 8. Germline lookup yields CDR1 SGDLS and CDR2 YYNGEE. This CDR3 region has 15 residues. The CDR3 loop is CASSATSGNLVEQYF. As DNA, the CDR3 is TGTGCCAGCAGCGCGACTAGCGGGAATCTTGTCGAGCAGTACTTC.

This chain links TRBV10-3 with TRBJ2-5; unclear D gene. Germline-derived CDR1 and CDR2 are ENHRY and SYGVKD. V was trimmed by 3 bases and J by 1 base, leaving 6 bases between them. CDR3 length: 13 residues. CDR3 DNA sequence: TGTGCCATCAGTGACAGGCCCCAAGAGACCCAGTACTTC. It translates to CAISDRPQETQYF.

The chain carries TRBV27 and TRBJ2-1, with 7 bases fitting TRBD1. Germline V gene data show CDR1 as MNHEY and CDR2 as SMNVEV (reference sequence). This CDR3 comprises 16 residues. Losses at the gene ends were 5 bases for V and 2 bases for J; bases not matched to a gene: 9. CDR3 amino acids: CASSRLRQGPYNEQFF. For the CDR3, the DNA is TGTGCCAGCAGTCGCCTACGACAGGGCCCCTACAATGAGCAGTTCTTC.

The rearrangement uses TRBV13 and TRBJ1-1; no clear D. The germline V gene encodes CDR1 PRHDT and CDR2 FYEKMQ (reference sequence). There are 14 residues in the CDR3. Trimming removed 3 bases from V and 5 bases from J, with 13 bases in between. CDR3 amino acids: CASSFAKGRTEAFF. CDR3 nucleotides: TGTGCCAGCAGCTTCGCGAAGGGAAGAACTGAAGCTTTCTTT.

The V call is TRBV6-2 or TRBV6-3, the J call TRBJ2-3; D remains unclear. The CDR3 is made up of 13 amino acids. Germline V gene sequence: CDR1 MNHEY, CDR2 SVGEGT. V lost 5 bases and J 12 bases, leaving 18 bases between the germline ends. The CDR3 DNA sequence: TGTGCCAGCAGTAACCCCGGACGGATTGTTCAGTATTTT. This translates into CASSNPGRIVQYF.

The V and J genes are TRBV27 and TRBJ2-7, with 9 positions matching TRBD1. The CDR3 extends over 16 amino acids. CDR1 MNHEY and CDR2 SMNVEV come from the germline V gene (reference sequence). V lost 5 bases and J lost 0; bases outside the gene matches: 8. Here the CDR3 reads CASSPGTGTFSYEQYF. The DNA for the CDR3 is TGTGCCAGCAGTCCCGGGACAGGGACTTTCTCCTACGAGCAGTACTTC.

The CDR3: CASSQFQPWTATYEQYF. The CDR3 region has the DNA TGTGCCAGCAGCCAATTTCAACCCTGGACAGCCACCTACGAGCAGTACTTC. The rearrangement links TRBV3-1 (or the pseudogene TRBV3-2) to TRBJ2-7, with TRBD1 as a possible D gene (6 bases). V lost 2 bases, J lost 2 bases, and 19 bases lay in between. This CDR3 comprises 17 residues. Germline CDR1 reads LGHDT; CDR2 reads YNNKEL (reference sequence).

The V and J genes are TRBV6-5 and TRBJ1-4, with D maybe TRBD1 (5 bases). V was clipped by 2 bases and J by 5 bases, with 12 bases between them. CDR1 and CDR2 from the germline V gene are MNHEY and SVGAGI. This CDR3 is built from 15 residues. CDR3 loop: CASSYIGRQNEKLFF. The DNA of the CDR3 is TGTGCCAGCAGTTACATTGGGAGACAGAATGAAAAACTGTTTTTT.